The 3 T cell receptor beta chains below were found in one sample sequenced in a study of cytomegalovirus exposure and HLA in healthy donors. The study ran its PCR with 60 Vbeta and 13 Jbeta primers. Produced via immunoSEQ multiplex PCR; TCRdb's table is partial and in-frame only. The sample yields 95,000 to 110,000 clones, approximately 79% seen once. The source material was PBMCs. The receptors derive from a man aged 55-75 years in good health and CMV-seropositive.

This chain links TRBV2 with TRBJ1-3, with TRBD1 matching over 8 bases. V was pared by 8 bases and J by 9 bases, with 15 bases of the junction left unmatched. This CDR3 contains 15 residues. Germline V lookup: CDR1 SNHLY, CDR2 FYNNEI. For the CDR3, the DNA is TGTGCCAGCTTACTAAAACAGGGGGTGTTTGCCACCATATATTTT. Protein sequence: CASLLKQGVFATIYF.

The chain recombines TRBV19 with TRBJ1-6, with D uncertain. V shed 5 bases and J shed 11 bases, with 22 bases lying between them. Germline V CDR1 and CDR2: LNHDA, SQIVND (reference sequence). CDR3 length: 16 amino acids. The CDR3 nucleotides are TGTGCCAGTAGTCCGCGGGGAAAGGCCACGGAACCACCCCTCCACTTT. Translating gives CASSPRGKATEPPLHF.

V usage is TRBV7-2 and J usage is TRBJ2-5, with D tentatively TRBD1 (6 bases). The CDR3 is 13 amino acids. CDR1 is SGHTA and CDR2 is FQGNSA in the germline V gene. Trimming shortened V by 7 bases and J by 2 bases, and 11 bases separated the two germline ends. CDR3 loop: CASNPGVQETQYF. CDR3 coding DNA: TGTGCCAGCAACCCAGGGGTTCAAGAGACCCAGTACTTC.